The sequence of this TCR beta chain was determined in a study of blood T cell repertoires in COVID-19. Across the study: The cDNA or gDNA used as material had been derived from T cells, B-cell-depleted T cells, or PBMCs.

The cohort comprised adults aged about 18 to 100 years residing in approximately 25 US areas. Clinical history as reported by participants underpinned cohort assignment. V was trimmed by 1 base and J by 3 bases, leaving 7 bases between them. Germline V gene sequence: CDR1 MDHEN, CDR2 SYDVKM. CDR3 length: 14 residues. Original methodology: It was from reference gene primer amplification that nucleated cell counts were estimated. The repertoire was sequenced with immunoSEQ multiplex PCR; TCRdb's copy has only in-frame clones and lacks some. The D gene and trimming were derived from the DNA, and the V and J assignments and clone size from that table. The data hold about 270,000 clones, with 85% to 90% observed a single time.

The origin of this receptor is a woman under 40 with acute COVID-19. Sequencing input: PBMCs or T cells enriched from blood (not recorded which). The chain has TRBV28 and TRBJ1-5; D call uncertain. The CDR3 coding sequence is TGTGCCAGCAGTTTATTAGCTCACAATCAGCCCCAGCATTTT. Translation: CASSLLAHNQPQHF.